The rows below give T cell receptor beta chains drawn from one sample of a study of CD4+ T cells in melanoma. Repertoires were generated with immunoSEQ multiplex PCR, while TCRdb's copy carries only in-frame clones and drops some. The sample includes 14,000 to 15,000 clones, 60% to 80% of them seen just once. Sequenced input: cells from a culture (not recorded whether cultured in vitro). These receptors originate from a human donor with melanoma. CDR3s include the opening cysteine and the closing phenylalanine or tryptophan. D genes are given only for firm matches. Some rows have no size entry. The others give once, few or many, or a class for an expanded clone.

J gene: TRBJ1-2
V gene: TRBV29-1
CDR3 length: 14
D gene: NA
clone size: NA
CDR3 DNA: TGCAGCGCTCAACGGGGCAGGGAGGACTATGGCTACACCTTC
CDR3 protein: CSAQRGREDYGYTF

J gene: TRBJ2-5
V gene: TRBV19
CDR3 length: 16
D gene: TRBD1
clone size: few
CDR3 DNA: TGTGCCAGTAGTATAGTAACAGGGGGCGGGTTGGAGACCCAGTACTTC
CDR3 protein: CASSIVTGGGLETQYF

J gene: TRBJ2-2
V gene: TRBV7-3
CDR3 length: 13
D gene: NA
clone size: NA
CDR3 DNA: TGTGCCAGCAGCCAACTGGGGGGCTGGGAGCTGTTTTTT
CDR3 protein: CASSQLGGWELFF

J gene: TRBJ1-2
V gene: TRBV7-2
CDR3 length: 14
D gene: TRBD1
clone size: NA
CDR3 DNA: TGTGCCAGCAGTCGGACAGGGGGCGTCTATGGCTACACCTTC
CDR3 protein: CASSRTGGVYGYTF

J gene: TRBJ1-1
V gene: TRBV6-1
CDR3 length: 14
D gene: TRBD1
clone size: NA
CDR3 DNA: TGTGCCAGCAGCCCCGGGGACAGGGCCACTGAAGCTTTCTTT
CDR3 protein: CASSPGDRATEAFF

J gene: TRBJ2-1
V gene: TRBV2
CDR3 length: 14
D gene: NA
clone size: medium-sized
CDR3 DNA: TGTGCCAGCAGTGATTCAGGGTCCTACAATGAGCAGTTCTTC
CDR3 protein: CASSDSGSYNEQFF

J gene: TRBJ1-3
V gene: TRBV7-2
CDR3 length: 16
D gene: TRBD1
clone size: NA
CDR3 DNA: TGTGCCAGCAGCTTAGGAGGGACAGGGGTCCAAAACACCATATATTTT
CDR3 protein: CASSLGGTGVQNTIYF

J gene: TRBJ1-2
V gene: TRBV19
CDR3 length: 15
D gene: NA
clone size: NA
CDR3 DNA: TGTGCCAGTAGTCCCCAGGCGGGCATGTCCTATGGCTACACCTTC
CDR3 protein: CASSPQAGMSYGYTF

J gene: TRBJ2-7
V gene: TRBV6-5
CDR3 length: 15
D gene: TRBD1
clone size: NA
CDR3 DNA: TGTGCCAGCATTACCGGGACAGGGGCCCTTTACGAGCAGTACTTC
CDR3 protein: CASITGTGALYEQYF

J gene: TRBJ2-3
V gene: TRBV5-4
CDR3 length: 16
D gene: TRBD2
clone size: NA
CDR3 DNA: TGTGCCAGCAGCCTCGGAGCGGGGGTCAGCACAGATACGCAGTATTTT
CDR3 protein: CASSLGAGVSTDTQYF

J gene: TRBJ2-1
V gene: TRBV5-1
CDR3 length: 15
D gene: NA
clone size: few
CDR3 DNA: TGCGCCAGCAGCTTGGGCCTGACACGGTTCAATGAGCAGTTCTTC
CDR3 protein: CASSLGLTRFNEQFF

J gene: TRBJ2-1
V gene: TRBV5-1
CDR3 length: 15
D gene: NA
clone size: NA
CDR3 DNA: TGCGCCAGCAGCTTAGGACAGATAGATTACAATGAGCAGTTCTTC
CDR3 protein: CASSLGQIDYNEQFF

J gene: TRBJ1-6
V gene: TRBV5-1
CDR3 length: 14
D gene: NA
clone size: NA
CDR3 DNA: TGCGCCAGCAGCTTGCCAGGGGTTGATTCACCCCTCCACTTT
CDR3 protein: CASSLPGVDSPLHF

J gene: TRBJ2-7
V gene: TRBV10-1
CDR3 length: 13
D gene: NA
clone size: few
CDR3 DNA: TGCGCCAGCCAAAGGACAGTTGGCTACGAGCAGTACTTC
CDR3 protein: CASQRTVGYEQYF

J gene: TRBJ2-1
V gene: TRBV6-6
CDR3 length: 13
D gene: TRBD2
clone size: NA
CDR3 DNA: TGTGCCGGTGGCGGGAGCTCCTACAATGAGCAGTTCTTC
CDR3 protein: CAGGGSSYNEQFF

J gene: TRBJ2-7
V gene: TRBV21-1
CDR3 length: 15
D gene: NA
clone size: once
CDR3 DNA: TGTGCCAGCACCAAATCAGGCGGGCAACTAAGCGAGCAGTACTTC
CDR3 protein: CASTKSGGQLSEQYF

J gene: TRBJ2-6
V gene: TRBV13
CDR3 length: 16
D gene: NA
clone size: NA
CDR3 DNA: TGTGCCAGCAGCTTAGTGACGGTCTCTGGGGCCAACGTCCTGACTTTC
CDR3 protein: CASSLVTVSGANVLTF

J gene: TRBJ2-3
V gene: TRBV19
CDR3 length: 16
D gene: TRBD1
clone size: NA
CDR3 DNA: TGTGCCAGTAGTATAAGGGGGACAGAAACCACAGATACGCAGTATTTT
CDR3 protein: CASSIRGTETTDTQYF

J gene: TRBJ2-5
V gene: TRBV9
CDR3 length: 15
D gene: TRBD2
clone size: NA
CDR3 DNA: TGTGCCAGCAGCGTAGGACTAGCGGGGGGAGGGACCCAGTACTTC
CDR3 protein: CASSVGLAGGGTQYF

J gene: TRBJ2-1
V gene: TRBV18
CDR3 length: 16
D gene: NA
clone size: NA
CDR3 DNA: TGTGCCAGCTCACCACCTACGGGGGGCTTCTACAATGAGCAGTTCTTC
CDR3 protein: CASSPPTGGFYNEQFF

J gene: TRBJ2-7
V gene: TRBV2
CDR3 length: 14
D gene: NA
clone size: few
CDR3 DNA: TGTGCCAGCAAAACACAGGGCAAGTCCTACGAGCAGTACTTC
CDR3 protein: CASKTQGKSYEQYF

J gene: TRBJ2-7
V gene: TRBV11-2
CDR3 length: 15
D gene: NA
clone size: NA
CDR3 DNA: TGTGCCAGCAGCCCCTCGACAGTGAGCTCCTACGAGCAGTACTTC
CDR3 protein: CASSPSTVSSYEQYF

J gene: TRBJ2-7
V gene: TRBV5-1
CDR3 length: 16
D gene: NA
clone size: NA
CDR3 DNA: TGCGCCAGCAGAAACTCAATCGACAGCGGTCTCTACGAGCAGTACTTC
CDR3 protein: CASRNSIDSGLYEQYF

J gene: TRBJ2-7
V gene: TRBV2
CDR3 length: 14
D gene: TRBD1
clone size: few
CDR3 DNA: TGTGCCAGCAGTGAGTCCAGGGGGCGATACGAGCAGTACTTC
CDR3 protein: CASSESRGRYEQYF

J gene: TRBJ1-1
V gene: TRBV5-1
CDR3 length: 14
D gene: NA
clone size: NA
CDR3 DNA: TGCGCCAGCAGCTTTTCGGGCCGGGGGACTGAAGCTTTCTTT
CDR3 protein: CASSFSGRGTEAFF

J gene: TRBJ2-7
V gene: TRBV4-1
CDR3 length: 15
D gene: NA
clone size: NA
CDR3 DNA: TGCGCCAGCAGTCAACTTATACGGGGCCGGTGGGAGCAGTACTTC
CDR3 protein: CASSQLIRGRWEQYF

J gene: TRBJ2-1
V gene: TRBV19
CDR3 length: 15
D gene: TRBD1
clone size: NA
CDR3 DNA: TGTGCCAGTAGTACCGATCGGGACAGTCACAATGAGCAGTTCTTC
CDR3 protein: CASSTDRDSHNEQFF

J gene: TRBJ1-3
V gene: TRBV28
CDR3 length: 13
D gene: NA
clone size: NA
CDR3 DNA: TGTGCCAGCGTTGGCACAGCAGGAAACACCATATATTTT
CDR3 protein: CASVGTAGNTIYF

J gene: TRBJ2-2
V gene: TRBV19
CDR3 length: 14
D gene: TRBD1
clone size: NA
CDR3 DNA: TGTGCCAGTAGTTGGACAGGGTCCGCCGGGGAGCTGTTTTTT
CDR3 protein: CASSWTGSAGELFF

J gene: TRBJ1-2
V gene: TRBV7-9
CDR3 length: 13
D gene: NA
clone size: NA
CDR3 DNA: TGTGCCAGCAGCTTTGGCCTATCGGATGGCTACACCTTC
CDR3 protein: CASSFGLSDGYTF

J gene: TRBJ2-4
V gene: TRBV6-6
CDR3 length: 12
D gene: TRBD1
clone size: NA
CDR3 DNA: TGTGCCAGCAGCGGACAGGAAAACATTCAGTACTTC
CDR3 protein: CASSGQENIQYF

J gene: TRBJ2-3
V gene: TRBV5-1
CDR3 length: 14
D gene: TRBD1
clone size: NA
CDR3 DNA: TGCGCCAGCGGGACAGGGGGCGGCACAGATACGCAGTATTTT
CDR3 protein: CASGTGGGTDTQYF

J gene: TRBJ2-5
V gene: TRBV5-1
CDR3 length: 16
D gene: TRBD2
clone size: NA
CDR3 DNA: TGCGCCAGCAGCTCGGGGACTAGCGGGGCGAGGAAGACCCAGTACTTC
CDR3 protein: CASSSGTSGARKTQYF

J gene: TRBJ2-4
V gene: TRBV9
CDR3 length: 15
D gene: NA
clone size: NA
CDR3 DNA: TGTGCCAGCAGTGCTACAGGTTTAGCCAAAAACATTCAGTACTTC
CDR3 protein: CASSATGLAKNIQYF

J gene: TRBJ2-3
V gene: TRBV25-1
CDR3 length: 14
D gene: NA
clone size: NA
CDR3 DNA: TGTGCCAGCAGTCAGGGGGGCCCCACAGATACGCAGTATTTT
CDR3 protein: CASSQGGPTDTQYF

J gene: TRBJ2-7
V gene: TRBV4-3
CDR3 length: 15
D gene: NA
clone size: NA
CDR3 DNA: TGCGCCAGCAGCCAAGTCGGGACGGGATTGAGGGAGCAGTACTTC
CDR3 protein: CASSQVGTGLREQYF

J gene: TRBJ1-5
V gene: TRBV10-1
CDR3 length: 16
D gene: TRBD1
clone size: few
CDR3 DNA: TGCGCCAGCAGACTCGGGACAGATAATAGCAATCAGCCCCAGCATTTT
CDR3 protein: CASRLGTDNSNQPQHF

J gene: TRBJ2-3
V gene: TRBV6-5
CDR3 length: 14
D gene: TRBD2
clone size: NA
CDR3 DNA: TGTGCCAGCACAGGGCTAGCGGGGAGGGATACGCAGTATTTT
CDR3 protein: CASTGLAGRDTQYF

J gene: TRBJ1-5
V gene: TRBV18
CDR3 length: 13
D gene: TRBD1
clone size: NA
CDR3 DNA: TGTGCCAGCTTCTCGGACAGGGGACAGCCCCAGCATTTT
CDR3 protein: CASFSDRGQPQHF

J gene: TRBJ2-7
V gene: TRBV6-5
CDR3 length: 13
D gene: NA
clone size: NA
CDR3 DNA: TGTGCCAGCACTCCCCCCGGAATCCGCGAGCAGTACTTC
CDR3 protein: CASTPPGIREQYF

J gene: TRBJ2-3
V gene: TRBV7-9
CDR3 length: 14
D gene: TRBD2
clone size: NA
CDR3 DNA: TGTGCCAGCGCTCCAAGCGGGGGGACAGATACGCAGTATTTT
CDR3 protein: CASAPSGGTDTQYF

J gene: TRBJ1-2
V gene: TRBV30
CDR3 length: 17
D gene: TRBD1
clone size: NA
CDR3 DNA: TGTGCCTGGAGTGTAAAACTCCCCCTGGACAGGGGGCCTGGCTACACCTTC
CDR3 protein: CAWSVKLPLDRGPGYTF

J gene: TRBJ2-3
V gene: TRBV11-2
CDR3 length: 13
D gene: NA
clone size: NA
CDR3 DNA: TGTGCCAGCAGCCCCGCCGCCGACAGGACGCAGTATTTT
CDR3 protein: CASSPAADRTQYF

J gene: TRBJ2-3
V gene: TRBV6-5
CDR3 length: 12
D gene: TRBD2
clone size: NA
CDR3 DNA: TGTGCCAGCCGACTAGCGGGGTCTACGCAGTATTTT
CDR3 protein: CASRLAGSTQYF

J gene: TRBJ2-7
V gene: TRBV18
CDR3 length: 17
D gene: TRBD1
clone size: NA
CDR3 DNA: TGTGCCAGCTCACCACTGGGGGCCGGGACAGGGGGCGCCGAGCAGTACTTC
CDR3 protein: CASSPLGAGTGGAEQYF

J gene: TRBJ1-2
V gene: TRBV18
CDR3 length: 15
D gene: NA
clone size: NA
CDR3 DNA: TGTGCCAGCTCACCTGAGACGACAGCCCCGTACGGCTACACCTTC
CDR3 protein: CASSPETTAPYGYTF

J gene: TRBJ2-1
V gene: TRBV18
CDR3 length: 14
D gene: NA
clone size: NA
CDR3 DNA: TGTGCCAGCTCACCGATTAAGACAGAGTATGAGCAGTTCTTC
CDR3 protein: CASSPIKTEYEQFF

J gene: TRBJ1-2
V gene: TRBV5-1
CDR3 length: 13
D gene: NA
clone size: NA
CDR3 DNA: TGCGCCAGCAGCACGGGTCCAAACTATGGCTACACCTTC
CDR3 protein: CASSTGPNYGYTF

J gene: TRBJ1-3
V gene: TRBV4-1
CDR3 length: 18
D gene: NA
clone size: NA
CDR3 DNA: TGCGCCAGCAGCCGCGGCTTGGGCGGGGCCGCCGGCGGAAACACCATATATTTT
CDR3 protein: CASSRGLGGAAGGNTIYF

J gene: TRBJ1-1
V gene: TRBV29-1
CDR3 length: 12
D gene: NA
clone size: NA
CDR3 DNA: TGCAGCGTTGACAGACAGGCCTTACAAGCTTTCTTT
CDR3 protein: CSVDRQALQAFF

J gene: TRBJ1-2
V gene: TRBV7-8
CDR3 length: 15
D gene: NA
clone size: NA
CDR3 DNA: TGTGCCAGCAGTTACGGCGCAGGCGGATTCTATGGCTACACCTTC
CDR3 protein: CASSYGAGGFYGYTF